The present entry profiles one T cell receptor (beta chain) with its context. Sequencing was performed with immunoSEQ multiplex PCR; in TCRdb, only in-frame clones are kept and a portion is missing. The table has some 290,000 clones, roughly nine tenths seen once. These data are taken from a study of blood T cell repertoires in COVID-19. About the study: T cells, B-cell-depleted T cells, or PBMCs supplied cDNA or gDNA.

The germline V and J ends were trimmed by 7 bases and 0 bases, with 15 bases remaining between them. The CDR3 sequence is 15 residues long. Germline CDR1 and CDR2: MNHEY and SVGAGI. Enrolment of Seattle patients took place during active infection, and they were followed longitudinally. Specimen: peripheral blood. The chain uses TRBV6-5 and TRBJ1-1; perhaps TRBD1 as D (6 bases). This clonotype was sampled from a woman in her 30s with COVID-19, enrolled during active disease. The CDR3 coding sequence is TGTGCCAGCACCGAGACAGGTTTGATGAACACTGAAGCTTTCTTT. Its protein product is CASTETGLMNTEAFF.